The 3 T cell receptor beta chains below were found in one sample sequenced in a study of CD8+ T cells in alopecia areata. cDNA serving as the sequencing template came from extracted, reverse transcribed RNA. TCRdb keeps only in-frame clones here, not all; method: immunoSEQ multiplex PCR. This table holds about 140,000 clones, 86% found once. Treatment meaning: oral pan-JAK inhibitor, 5-10 mg twice daily. The material sequenced was CD8+ T cells sorted from blood, taken at week 4, from a patient treated with tofacitinib. These receptors all come from a human donor with alopecia areata.

The chain recombines TRBV27 with TRBJ2-3; 9 nucleotides match TRBD1. The ends lost 5 bases at V and 2 bases at J; junction bases unmatched: 11. This CDR3 has 17 residues. Germline V gives CDR1 MNHEY, CDR2 SMNVEV (reference sequence). The CDR3 reads CASSLNTGGISTDTQYF. For the CDR3, the DNA is TGTGCCAGCAGTCTAAACACAGGGGGCATTTCCACAGATACGCAGTATTTT.

The chain couples TRBV4-1 to TRBJ2-7; D gene unclear. The CDR3 loop spans 15 amino acids. The germline gives CDR1 MGHRA, CDR2 YSYEKL. Trimming removed 4 bases from V and 4 bases from J, with 17 bases in between. CDR3 in DNA: TGCGCCAGCAGCCTTGCCAGAGATGACCCATACGAGCAGTACTTC. Amino acids: CASSLARDDPYEQYF.

The rearrangement uses TRBV4-1 and TRBJ2-1; 10 bases align to TRBD1. This CDR3 has 17 residues. Germline loops: CDR1 MGHRA, CDR2 YSYEKL. V lost 1 base to trimming and J lost 5 bases; unmatched junction nucleotides: 8. CDR3 sequence (DNA): TGCGCCAGCAGCCAAGCCCCTGGGACAGGGGAGGACAATGAGCAGTTCTTC. Translated: CASSQAPGTGEDNEQFF.